The 19 T cell receptor beta chains in this list originate from one sample, sequenced in a study of radiotherapy plus CTLA-4 blockade in lung cancer. Libraries were prepared by immunoSEQ multiplex PCR; TCRdb keeps only in-frame clonotypes and omits some of them. The table lists more than 90,000 clones, around 88% of them singletons, with 4.9% in the top ten. Sequenced here: peripheral blood, sampled from a patient treated with radiotherapy plus ipilimumab. The receptors shown here come from a human donor with non-small cell lung cancer that progressed on radiotherapy plus ipilimumab.

This rearrangement joins TRBV19 to TRBJ2-3, with D possibly matching TRBD2 (6 bases). Trimming cost V 10 bases and J 0 bases, with 20 bases left between them. The length of the CDR3 is 16 residues. From germline, CDR1 is LNHDA and CDR2 SQIVND (reference sequence). CDR3: CATSLSGGASTDTQYF. CDR3 nucleotide sequence: TGTGCCACATCTCTTTCTGGAGGGGCGAGCACAGATACGCAGTATTTT. The entire variable domain, with the rest obtained from reference TRBV19 and TRBJ2-3, is as follows: DGGITQSPKYLFRKEGQNVTLSCEQNLNHDAMYWYRQDPGQGLRLIYYSQIVNDFQKGDIAEGYSVSREKKESFPLTVTSAQKNPTAFYLCATSLSGGASTDTQYFGPGTRLTVL.

This clone was picked up one time. This chain connects TRBV6-1 to TRBJ1-5, with D possibly matching TRBD1 (5 bases). CDR1 is MNHNS, CDR2 SASEGT, per germline. The CDR3 covers 11 residues. V gave up 8 bases and J gave up 6 bases, with 8 bases separating them. The CDR3, as DNA: TGTGCCAGCCTGGGGGTTCAGCCCCAGCATTTT. This codes for CASLGVQPQHF.

The chain couples TRBV5-1 to TRBJ2-1; 8 nucleotides match TRBD1. The germline CDR1 and CDR2 sequences are SGHRS and YFSETQ. The CDR3 is 16 residues long. Trimming removed 4 bases from V and 5 bases from J; junction bases left unmatched: 11. The CDR3 bases are TGCGCCAGCAGCAGGACCGGGACAGGAAAGAACAATGAGCAGTTCTTC. Translating gives CASSRTGTGKNNEQFF.

The chain recombines TRBV6-1 with TRBJ2-7; D gene uncertain. Looked up from germline, CDR1 is MNHNS and CDR2 is SASEGT. The CDR3 length is 13 residues. The V and J ends lost 4 bases and 2 bases respectively, with 9 bases between them. CDR3 protein: CASSGSVAYEQYF. CDR3 bases: TGTGCCAGCAGTGGCAGCGTTGCCTACGAGCAGTACTTC.

The chain recombines TRBV5-1 with TRBJ2-1; 13 bases agree with TRBD2. J was trimmed by 7 bases and V by 2 bases; bases with no gene match: 3. The germline V gene has CDR1 SGHRS and CDR2 YFSETQ. CDR3 length: 15 amino acids. The CDR3 spells CASSLLAGGYNEQFF. The CDR3 region has the DNA TGCGCCAGCAGCTTACTAGCGGGAGGGTATAATGAGCAGTTCTTC.

V is TRBV2 and J is TRBJ2-5; no firm D call. This CDR3 has 11 amino acids. The V and J ends lost 3 bases and 5 bases respectively, with 4 bases between them. Germline CDR1 SNHLY, CDR2 FYNNEI. The CDR3 reads CASSEVETQYF. The CDR3 region has the DNA TGTGCCAGCAGTGAGGTCGAGACCCAGTACTTC. Together with reference TRBV2 and TRBJ2-5, the CDR3 gives the full variable domain: EPEVTQTPSHQVTQMGQEVILRCVPISNHLYFYWYRQILGQKVEFLVSFYNNEISEKSEIFDDQFSVERPDGSNFTLKIRSTKLEDSAMYFCASSEVETQYFGPGTRLLVL.

The gene calls are TRBV9 and TRBJ2-1; D remains ambiguous. The CDR3 contains 12 residues. Trimming left V 0 bases short and J 9 bases short, with 7 bases between. CDR1 SGDLS and CDR2 YYNGEE come from the germline V gene. CDR3 DNA sequence: TGTGCCAGCAGCGTAGACGGCGGTGAGCAGTTCTTC. It encodes CASSVDGGEQFF.

This chain uses TRBV6-5 with TRBJ1-1, with 7 bases that match TRBD1. The V and J ends lost 4 bases and 3 bases, in that order; junction bases with no gene match: 11. The CDR3 length is 16 residues. Germline assignment: CDR1 MNHEY and CDR2 SVGAGI. CDR3: CASSFSLGQRDTEAFF. The CDR3 DNA is TGTGCCAGCAGTTTCTCCCTGGGACAGCGAGACACTGAAGCTTTCTTT.

The chain employs TRBV5-6 and TRBJ1-5; D gene unclear. Germline CDR1 and CDR2: SGHDT and YYEEEE. The CDR3 runs to 16 residues. Trimming left V 5 bases short and J 2 bases short, with 17 bases between. CDR3 bases: TGTGCCAGCAGTCTAACTTTCGGTGATGGCAATCAGCCCCAGCATTTT. Its translation is CASSLTFGDGNQPQHF.

The chain uses TRBV7-9 and TRBJ2-3, with D possibly being TRBD2 (6 bases). Trimming cost V 7 bases and J 0 bases, with 14 bases left between them. The CDR3 loop spans 15 amino acids. Germline loops: CDR1 SEHNR, CDR2 FQNEAQ (reference sequence). The CDR3 loop reads CASTPRGISTDTQYF. The DNA for the CDR3 is TGTGCCAGCACCCCTCGCGGGATCAGCACAGATACGCAGTATTTT.

This chain connects TRBV11-2 to TRBJ2-7; D perhaps matches TRBD1 (6 bases). Between the trimmed V and J ends, which lost 5 bases and 4 bases, there was a span of 15 bases. Germline CDR1 reads SGHAT; CDR2 reads FQNNGV. The CDR3 contains 14 residues. Here the CDR3 reads CASSVAGAIYEQYF. CDR3 sequence (DNA): TGTGCCAGCAGCGTCGCAGGGGCAATTTACGAGCAGTACTTC.

The chain couples TRBV6-5 to TRBJ2-3; 10 bases are shared with TRBD2. The germline V gene encodes CDR1 MNHEY and CDR2 SVGAGI. Unmatched junction bases numbered 9, after V lost 6 bases and J lost 6 bases. The CDR3 spans 15 residues. CDR3 residues: CASSLLAGRVDTQYF. CDR3 DNA: TGTGCCAGCAGCCTACTAGCGGGAAGAGTTGATACGCAGTATTTT.

In its sample, this clone was seen once. This sequence joins TRBV27 and TRBJ2-7; D gene ambiguous. Germline V gene data show CDR1 as MNHEY and CDR2 as SMNVEV (reference sequence). V was pared by 3 bases and J by 0 bases, with 0 bases between. This CDR3 contains 11 residues. The chain's CDR3 is CASSFSYEQYF. The CDR3, as DNA: TGTGCCAGCAGTTTCTCCTACGAGCAGTACTTC.

The chain is built from TRBV7-6 and TRBJ2-3; D possibly corresponds to TRBD1 (5 bases). The germline V gene has CDR1 SGHVS and CDR2 FNYEAQ. This CDR3 is 15 amino acids long. Trimming shortened V by 1 base and J by 1 base, and 9 bases separated the two germline ends. The CDR3 loop reads CASSLDGARTDTQYF. As DNA, the CDR3 is TGTGCCAGCAGCTTAGATGGGGCGCGCACAGATACGCAGTATTTT.

V is TRBV19 and J is TRBJ1-3, with 10 bases identical to TRBD1. The V and J ends lost 7 bases and 2 bases, in that order; junction bases with no gene match: 8. Germline-derived CDR1 and CDR2 are LNHDA and SQIVND (reference sequence). This CDR3 has 16 residues. Written as DNA, the CDR3 is TGTGCCAGTACCATTCTCGACAGGGGGCCTGGAAACACCATATATTTT. This gives the protein CASTILDRGPGNTIYF.

In its sample, this clone was seen once. CDR3 region: CASSSLAAGIVHEQYF. The CDR3 DNA is TGTGCCAGCAGCTCCTTGGCGGCGGGGATTGTCCACGAGCAGTACTTC. The chain recombines TRBV11-2 with TRBJ2-7, with D possibly TRBD2 on 6 matching bases. Trimming took 4 bases from V and 5 from J, leaving 21 bases between them. Germline lookup yields CDR1 SGHAT and CDR2 FQNNGV. CDR3 length equals 16 residues.

The J gene is TRBJ1-1, the V gene TRBV19; TRBD1 agrees at 7 bases. This CDR3 contains 14 residues. Unmatched junction bases numbered 6, after V lost 5 bases and J lost 3 bases. The V gene's germline CDR1 is LNHDA and CDR2 SQIVND (reference sequence). CDR3 sequence (DNA): TGTGCCAGTAGTCGCGACAGGGACTACACTGAAGCTTTCTTT. This translates into CASSRDRDYTEAFF.

This clone has a handful of counts. The genes are TRBV6-5 and TRBJ2-5; possible D gene TRBD2, 6 bases. Germline V gene data show CDR1 as MNHEY and CDR2 as SVGAGI. The germline V and J ends were trimmed by 0 bases and 3 bases, with 11 bases remaining between them. The CDR3 is 15 residues long. The CDR3 bases are TGTGCCAGCAGTTACTCGGGGAGGCAGGAAGAGACCCAGTACTTC. Its translation: CASSYSGRQEETQYF.

This clone was seen only a few times. The chain links TRBV19 to TRBJ2-2; either TRBD1 or TRBD2 may supply D (6 bases each). This CDR3 comprises 15 residues. Trimming pared 2 bases from V and 4 bases from J, leaving 11 bases between. Per the germline V gene, CDR1 is LNHDA and CDR2 is SQIVND (reference sequence). Here the CDR3 DNA reads TGTGCCAGTAGTATAAGGGGGGCGCGCACCGGGGAGCTGTTTTTT. Amino acid sequence: CASSIRGARTGELFF.